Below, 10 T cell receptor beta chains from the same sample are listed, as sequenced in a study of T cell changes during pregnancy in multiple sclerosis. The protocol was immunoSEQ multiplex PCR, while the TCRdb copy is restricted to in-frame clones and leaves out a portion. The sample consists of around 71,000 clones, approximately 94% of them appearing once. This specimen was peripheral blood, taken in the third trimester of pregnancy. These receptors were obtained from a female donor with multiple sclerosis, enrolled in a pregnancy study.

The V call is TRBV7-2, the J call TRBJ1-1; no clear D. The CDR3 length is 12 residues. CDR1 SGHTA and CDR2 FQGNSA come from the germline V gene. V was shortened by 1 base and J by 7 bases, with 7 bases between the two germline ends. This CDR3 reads CASSLGQFEAFF. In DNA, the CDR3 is TGTGCCAGCAGCTTAGGCCAGTTTGAAGCTTTCTTT.

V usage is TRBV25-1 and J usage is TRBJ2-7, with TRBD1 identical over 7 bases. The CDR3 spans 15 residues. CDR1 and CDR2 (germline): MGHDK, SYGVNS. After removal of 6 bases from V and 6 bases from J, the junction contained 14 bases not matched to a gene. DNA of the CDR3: TGTGCCAGCAGGGGGTTAGACAGGGATTCAGGCGAGCAGTACTTC. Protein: CASRGLDRDSGEQYF.

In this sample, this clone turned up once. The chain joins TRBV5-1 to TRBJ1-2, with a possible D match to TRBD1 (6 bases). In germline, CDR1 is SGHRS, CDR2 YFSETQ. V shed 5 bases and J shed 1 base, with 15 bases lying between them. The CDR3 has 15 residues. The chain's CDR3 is CASRAGTGFNYGYTF. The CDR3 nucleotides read TGCGCCAGCAGAGCCGGTACAGGGTTTAACTATGGCTACACCTTC.

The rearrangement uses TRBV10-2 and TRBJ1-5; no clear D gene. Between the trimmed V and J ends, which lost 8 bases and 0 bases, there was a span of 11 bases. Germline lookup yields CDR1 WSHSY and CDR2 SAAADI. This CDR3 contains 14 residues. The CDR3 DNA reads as TGCGCCAGCCGGGGTTTTAATAGCAATCAGCCCCAGCATTTT. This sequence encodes CASRGFNSNQPQHF.

CDR3 sequence (DNA): TGTGCCAGTAGTATTATGGCAGGGTTGATTTATAATGAGCAGTTCTTC. Translated: CASSIMAGLIYNEQFF. J is TRBJ2-1 and V is TRBV19, with a weak D call TRBD1 (5 bases). Germline assignment: CDR1 LNHDA and CDR2 SQIVND (reference sequence). This CDR3 region has 16 residues. V was clipped by 3 bases and J by 7 bases, with 19 bases between them.

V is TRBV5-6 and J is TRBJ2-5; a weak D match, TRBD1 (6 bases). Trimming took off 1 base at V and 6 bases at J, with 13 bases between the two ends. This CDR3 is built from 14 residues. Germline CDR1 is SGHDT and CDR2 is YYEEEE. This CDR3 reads CASSLSQGLKTQYF. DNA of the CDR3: TGTGCCAGCAGCTTGTCCCAGGGGCTGAAGACCCAGTACTTC.

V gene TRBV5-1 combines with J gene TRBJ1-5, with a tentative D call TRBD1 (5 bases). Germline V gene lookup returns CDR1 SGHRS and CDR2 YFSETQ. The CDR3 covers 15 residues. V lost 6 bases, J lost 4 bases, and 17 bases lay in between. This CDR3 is CASTPHDSLNQPQHF. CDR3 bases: TGCGCCAGCACCCCTCACGACAGTCTTAATCAGCCCCAGCATTTT. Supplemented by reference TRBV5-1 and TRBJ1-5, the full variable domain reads KAGVTQTPRYLIKTRGQQVTLSCSPISGHRSVSWYQQTPGQGLQFLFEYFSETQRNKGNFPGRFSGRQFSNSRSEMNVSTLELGDSALYLCASTPHDSLNQPQHFGDGTRLSIL.

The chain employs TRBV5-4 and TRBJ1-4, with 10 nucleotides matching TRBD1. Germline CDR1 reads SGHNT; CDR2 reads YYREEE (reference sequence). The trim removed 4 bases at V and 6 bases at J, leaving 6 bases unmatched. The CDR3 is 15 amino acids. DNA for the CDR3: TGTGCCAGCAGCCGCGGTGGGACAGGGGATGAAAAACTGTTTTTT. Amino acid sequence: CASSRGGTGDEKLFF. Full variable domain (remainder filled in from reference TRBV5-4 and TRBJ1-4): ETGVTQSPTHLIKTRGQQVTLRCSSQSGHNTVSWYQQALGQGPQFIFQYYREEENGRGNFPPRFSGLQFPNYSSELNVNALELDDSALYLCASSRGGTGDEKLFFGSGTQLSVL.

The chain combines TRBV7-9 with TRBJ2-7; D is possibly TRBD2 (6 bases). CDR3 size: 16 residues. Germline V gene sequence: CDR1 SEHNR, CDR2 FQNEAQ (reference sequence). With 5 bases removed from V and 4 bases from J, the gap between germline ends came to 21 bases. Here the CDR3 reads CASSRGSGVAFYEQYF. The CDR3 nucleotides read TGTGCCAGCAGCCGCGGGTCGGGAGTGGCGTTTTACGAGCAGTACTTC.

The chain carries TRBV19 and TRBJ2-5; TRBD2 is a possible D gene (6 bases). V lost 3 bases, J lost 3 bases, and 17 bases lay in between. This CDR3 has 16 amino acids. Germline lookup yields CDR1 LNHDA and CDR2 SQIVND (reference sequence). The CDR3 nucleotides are TGTGCCAGTAGTATCCCTGCTTTGCGGGGAGAAGAGACCCAGTACTTC. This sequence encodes CASSIPALRGEETQYF.